Shown below are 16 T cell receptor beta chains from a single sample sequenced in a study of T cell changes during pregnancy in multiple sclerosis. Data came from immunoSEQ multiplex PCR; TCRdb stores just in-frame clones and leaves some out. The repertoire includes tens of thousands of clones, about nine tenths of them detected once, and 0.55% to 0.65% sits in the top ten. The sample consisted of CD4+ T cells from peripheral blood mononuclear cells, taken in the first trimester of pregnancy. The receptors stem from a female donor with multiple sclerosis, enrolled in a pregnancy study.

This clone was found once. The chain joins TRBV5-1 to TRBJ2-7; TRBD2 is a possible D gene (5 bases). Trimming cost V 1 base and J 2 bases, with 16 bases left between them. The CDR3 has 16 amino acids. Germline lookup yields CDR1 SGHRS and CDR2 YFSETQ. CDR3 residues: CASSLNGRGSTYEQYF. The CDR3 region has the DNA TGCGCCAGCAGCTTGAATGGACGCGGGTCTACCTACGAGCAGTACTTC. Drawing the rest from reference TRBV5-1 and TRBJ2-7, the complete variable domain is KAGVTQTPRYLIKTRGQQVTLSCSPISGHRSVSWYQQTPGQGLQFLFEYFSETQRNKGNFPGRFSGRQFSNSRSEMNVSTLELGDSALYLCASSLNGRGSTYEQYFGPGTRLTVT.

The table lists this clone with a count of one. This chain uses TRBV30 with TRBJ2-3, with a possible D match to TRBD1 (5 bases). The germline gives CDR1 GTSNPN, CDR2 SVGIG (reference sequence). The CDR3 spans 15 residues. Trimming removed 1 base at V and 5 bases at J, with 16 bases between. The DNA for the CDR3 is TGTGCCTGGAGTGCAACGCTATTTCAGGGAGATACGCAGTATTTT. Protein sequence: CAWSATLFQGDTQYF.

The chain combines TRBV10-3 with TRBJ1-1; 8 nucleotides agree with TRBD1. The CDR3 is 13 residues long. V dropped 10 bases and J dropped 1; count of bases not matched to a gene: 5. Per germline, CDR1 ENHRY and CDR2 SYGVKD. The CDR3 loop is CANQGQENTEAFF. CDR3 nucleotides: TGTGCCAACCAGGGACAGGAGAACACTGAAGCTTTCTTT.

The rearrangement uses TRBV10-3 and TRBJ2-4; 8 bases align to TRBD2. In germline, CDR1 is ENHRY, CDR2 SYGVKD. CDR3 length: 14 residues. Germline trimming cut 10 bases from V and 9 bases from J; bases unmatched to any gene: 14. The CDR3, as DNA: TGTGCCACCCAGCTCGGGACGGGGGGGTCCATTCAGTACTTC. Amino acid sequence: CATQLGTGGSIQYF.

V is TRBV11-2 and J is TRBJ2-2, with D perhaps TRBD2 (6 bases). V was cut by 5 bases and J by 4 bases, with 20 bases left in between. The CDR3 covers 17 residues. Germline values: CDR1 SGHAT, CDR2 FQNNGV. The CDR3 DNA reads TGTGCCAGCAGCCCGACCCTGACTAGATTGGTCACCGGGGAGCTGTTTTTT. This encodes CASSPTLTRLVTGELFF.

The chain links TRBV19 to TRBJ2-3; TRBD1 matches 8 bases. The CDR3 is 17 residues long. After removal of 9 bases from V and 4 bases from J, the junction contained 18 bases not matched to a gene. Germline CDR1 and CDR2: LNHDA and SQIVND (reference sequence). The CDR3 loop reads CASSYTVGQGRADTQYF. CDR3 sequence (DNA): TGTGCCAGCTCCTACACAGTCGGACAGGGTAGGGCAGATACGCAGTATTTT.

The chain links TRBV9 to TRBJ2-5, with TRBD2 identical over 8 bases. V trimming: 3 bases; J trimming: 4 bases; junction bases outside the gene matches: 8. Germline V lookup: CDR1 SGDLS, CDR2 YYNGEE. The CDR3 contains 15 residues. The CDR3 DNA reads as TGTGCCAGCAGCGGGGCCGGGGGGGCCGCAGAGACCCAGTACTTC. It encodes CASSGAGGAAETQYF.

The V gene is TRBV7-3, the J gene TRBJ2-2; 7 nucleotides agree with TRBD2. The ends lost 6 bases at V and 5 bases at J; junction bases unmatched: 6. Germline loops: CDR1 SGHTA, CDR2 FQGTGA. The CDR3 is made up of 14 amino acids. CDR3 loop: CASRAGSGTGELFF. In nucleotides, the CDR3 is TGTGCCAGCAGGGCAGGTAGCGGGACCGGGGAGCTGTTTTTT.

The rearrangement uses TRBV5-1 and TRBJ2-5; 7 bases map to TRBD2. CDR1 is SGHRS and CDR2 is YFSETQ in the germline V gene. Trimming cost V 0 bases and J 4 bases; bases outside gene matches: 6. This CDR3 is built from 15 residues. CDR3 loop: CASSLAGGDGETQYF. In DNA, the CDR3 is TGCGCCAGCAGCTTGGCGGGGGGAGACGGAGAGACCCAGTACTTC. Supplemented by reference TRBV5-1 and TRBJ2-5, the full variable domain reads KAGVTQTPRYLIKTRGQQVTLSCSPISGHRSVSWYQQTPGQGLQFLFEYFSETQRNKGNFPGRFSGRQFSNSRSEMNVSTLELGDSALYLCASSLAGGDGETQYFGPGTRLLVL.

V and J are TRBV14 and TRBJ2-5, with D hard to call. The V end was cut by 4 bases, the J end by 2 bases, with 11 bases between. This CDR3 contains 14 residues. Germline V lookup: CDR1 SGHDN, CDR2 FVKESK. Here the CDR3 reads CASSPLRSQETQYF. For the CDR3, the DNA is TGTGCCAGCAGCCCATTGCGGTCTCAAGAGACCCAGTACTTC.

V and J are TRBV9 and TRBJ1-2; no reliable D call. CDR3 length: 15 residues. The V end lost 0 bases, the J end lost 0 bases, and 9 bases lay between the germline ends. Germline loops: CDR1 SGDLS, CDR2 YYNGEE. The CDR3 loop is CASSVDVAPNYGYTF. CDR3 nucleotides: TGTGCCAGCAGCGTAGATGTGGCCCCTAACTATGGCTACACCTTC.

With regard to this clone: Germline is not matched at one junction end, which may reflect a read error. V and J are TRBV5-1 and TRBJ2-7, with 12 bases aligning to TRBD1. CDR3 length equals 14 residues. Germline CDR1 SGHRS, CDR2 YFSETQ. CDR3 sequence reads: CVSSVGQGADEQYF. CDR3 bases: TGCGTCAGCAGCGTGGGACAGGGGGCGGACGAGCAGTACTTC. The whole variable domain, remainder taken from reference TRBV5-1 and TRBJ2-7, is KAGVTQTPRYLIKTRGQQVTLSCSPISGHRSVSWYQQTPGQGLQFLFEYFSETQRNKGNFPGRFSGRQFSNSRSEMNVSTLELGDSALYLCVSSVGQGADEQYFGPGTRLTVT.

V gene TRBV5-4 combines with J gene TRBJ1-1, with TRBD1 as a possible D gene (6 bases). V was pared by 3 bases and J by 4 bases, with 16 bases between. CDR1 SGHNT and CDR2 YYREEE come from the germline V gene (reference sequence). The length of the CDR3 is 15 residues. CDR3 protein: CASSSGGGASTEAFF. CDR3 nucleotide sequence: TGTGCCAGCAGCTCCGGGGGGGGCGCAAGCACTGAAGCTTTCTTT.

The gene calls are TRBV7-2 and TRBJ2-1, with 11 bases matching TRBD2. Losses at the gene ends were 3 bases for V and 9 bases for J; bases not matched to a gene: 7. The CDR3 has 15 residues. The germline V gene encodes CDR1 SGHTA and CDR2 FQGNSA. This CDR3 reads CASSFLAGGPGEQFF. CDR3 bases: TGTGCCAGCAGCTTTCTAGCGGGGGGCCCCGGTGAGCAGTTCTTC.

The sample holds a few counts of this clone. This sample includes further DNA sequences coding for the same CDR3. Written as DNA, the CDR3 is TGTGCCAGCAGCTTAAGAGCAAAACTGAACACTGAAGCTTTCTTT. Protein product: CASSLRAKLNTEAFF. J is TRBJ1-1 and V is TRBV11-1; D is uncertain. From germline, CDR1 is SGHAT and CDR2 FQDESV (reference sequence). The CDR3 covers 15 residues. Trimming stripped 2 bases from V and 0 bases from J, with 10 bases between.

The V call is TRBV5-6, the J call TRBJ2-2; tentative D call: TRBD1 (6 bases). V was clipped by 1 base and J by 8 bases, with 9 bases between them. The CDR3 covers 13 residues. Looked up from germline, CDR1 is SGHDT and CDR2 is YYEEEE. The CDR3 region has the DNA TGTGCCAGCAGCTTGTGGGGGACAGGGGAGCTGTTTTTT. Translating gives CASSLWGTGELFF.